The sequence of this TCR beta chain was determined in a study of shared clonotypes between healthy human individuals. General study findings and limits: Naive CD4 clonotypes overlapped across a handful of donors at about 5.3%.

Libraries were prepared by immunoSEQ multiplex PCR; TCRdb keeps only in-frame clonotypes and omits some of them. The table has over a million clones, around 76% seen once. Comment on this clone: Its specificity is not known. A much larger clone lies one base from this, so it may be a read error. Other DNA sequences in this sample translate to the same CDR3.

Sequenced input: memory CD4+ T cells sorted from blood. Noted subset: CD45RA-negative fraction. This TCR derives from a young man in good health.

CDR3 coding DNA: TGTGCCAGCAGTCGGACTAGCGGGAACACCGGGGAGCTGTTTTTT. Protein product: CASSRTSGNTGELFF. The chain joins TRBV7-2 to TRBJ2-2, with 10 bases identical to TRBD2. J gave up 1 base and V 6 bases, and 2 bases lay outside the gene matches. From germline, CDR1 is SGHTA and CDR2 FQGNSA. CDR3 size: 15 residues. Full variable domain (outside the CDR3, taken from reference TRBV7-2 and TRBJ2-2): GAGVSQSPSNKVTEKGKDVELRCDPISGHTALYWYRQSLGQGLEFLIYFQGNSAPDKSGLPSDRFSAERTGGSVSTLTIQRTQQEDSAVYLCASSRTSGNTGELFFGEGSRLTVL.